Sequencing of this T cell receptor beta chain was carried out in a study of T cell responses to AZD1222 COVID-19 vaccine (dated by TCRdb to about 2021). With regard to the full study: AZD1222 recipients given second doses at about 4 weeks or at about 12 weeks were pooled, since spike-specific TCR depth and breadth were not found to differ between the two schedules. TCR sequencing was performed for roughly 240 trial participants, of whom approximately 200 were given two doses of AZD1222 and some 26 were given two doses of MenACWY control vaccine. Trial participants were enrolled into age subgroups of 18-55, 56-69 and 70-plus years, which contained 148, 28 and 57 TCR-sequenced participants, respectively. What the research found in general, with its limitations: No day 14 peak-response samples were available, so repertoires were characterized only after the peak T cell response. Most participants were white British and females outnumbered males, and the authors suggested that clonal diversity may have been underestimated. The whole spike protein was spanned by vaccine-associated CD4 TCRs, and dominant responses were seen in regions 160-218 and 743-854. Nearly half of unique spike-specific TCRs reportedly recognized epitopes outside regions mutated in the B.1.351 and B.1.1.7 variants. Only five or six AZD1222 recipients were SARS-CoV-2 seropositive at baseline, limiting conclusions about previously exposed vaccinees. In the small 56-69-year group, the increase in depth fell short of significance, most likely because of low power. Spike-specific TCR breadth and depth rose significantly after two AZD1222 doses compared with day 0 and with MenACWY recipients.

From a lookup of the germline V gene, CDR1 and CDR2 are SGHTA and FQGNSA. V lost 1 base and J lost 8 bases, and the count of bases not matched to a germline gene is 11. The CDR3 spans 17 residues, from the cysteine through the phenylalanine. Solely the CDR3 DNA is kept, with 51 bases framed from the first base. Taken with the paper, the label for time point translates to: baseline before first vaccination. Vaccinee samples were obtained from the UK trials COV001 and COV002, which included a single-blind randomized controlled phase 2/3 trial of AZD1222 (ChAdOx1 nCoV-19) in healthy adults. Trial participant PBMC samples were collected at day 0 and day 28 after the second dose for TCRbeta chain sequencing. To note about this clone: Its cognate antigen has yet to be identified. No base quality values were provided; no much bigger clone lies one nucleotide off.

The CDR3 regions of human TCRbeta chains were analyzed by immunosequencing. As for the authors' bioinformatics: Repertoire TCRs were checked for matches against a reference library of SARS-CoV-2-specific TCRs that had been generated using the MIRA antigen-specificity platform. Breadth meant the fraction of unique TCRs that were SARS-CoV-2-associated, whereas depth meant the fraction of total T cells that were SARS-CoV-2-associated. Using the MIRA data, each spike-specific TCR was assigned both to the spike region to which the TCR was reactive and to a CD4 or CD8 class. Log10-transformed breadth and depth values were compared by one-way ANOVA with Sidak's multiple comparisons tests. TCRdb mirrors the immuneACCESS table, restricted to in-frame sequences. Some clones are absent from its copies; in checked studies, under half trace to an unresolved V gene, and the reason for the others is unknown. V and J calls and clone size are as listed in that table; D and trimming were resolved from the DNA. The sample data list approximately 110,000 clones, and about 85% of these were observed just once. Of the sample, 3.5% to 4.5% falls within the top ten clones.

The sample in question was peripheral blood, obtained on day 0 of AZD1222 vaccination. The chain is made from TRBV7-2 and TRBJ2-1; TRBD2 aligns with 10 central bases. The sequence was obtained from an adult in good health. The CDR3 corresponds to CASSLGTSGVARDEQFF. The sequenced DNA: TGTGCCAGCAGCTTAGGCACTAGCGGGGTCGCTAGGGATGAGCAGTTCTTC.